The 30 T cell receptor beta chains below were found in one sample sequenced in a study of blood T cells in healthy people across ages. PCR was performed a second time for about 7 to 11 cycles using a sample-barcoded 5' primer and a J-beta primer mix. From the 5' RACE reads, TCRdb called clonotypes with MiXCR, one entry per CDR3 protein. This table holds 2 million or so distinct CDR3 sequences, approximately 50% found once. Sequences were obtained from blood. The receptor set was obtained from a middle-aged woman in good health.

This clonotype showed up just once. The rearrangement uses TRBV7-2 and TRBJ1-4; possible D gene TRBD1, 6 bases. The germline V gene has CDR1 SGHTA and CDR2 FQGNSA. Trimming removed 5 bases from V and 14 bases from J, with 12 bases in between. This CDR3 spans 11 amino acids. CDR3 sequence (DNA): TGTGCCAGCAGCCAGGGGATGAGGCTGTTTTTT. It yields the protein CASSQGMRLFF.

The V and J genes are TRBV20-1 and TRBJ1-6; 7 bases are a match to TRBD1. The V gene's germline CDR1 is DFQATT and CDR2 SNEGSKA (reference sequence). This CDR3 comprises 15 residues. J lost 6 bases, V lost 6 bases, and 11 bases had no gene match. CDR3 sequence: CSAEIGGIGNSPLHF. The CDR3 DNA sequence: TGCAGTGCCGAAATAGGGGGCATCGGTAATTCACCCCTCCACTTT.

The chain joins TRBV9 to TRBJ1-6; TRBD1 might be the D (6 bases). This CDR3 spans 16 amino acids. V was shortened by 2 bases and J by 7 bases, with 16 bases between the two germline ends. From germline, CDR1 is SGDLS and CDR2 YYNGEE. CDR3 bases: TGTGCCAGCAGCGTTTCCGGGGGCTTTGGGAATTCACCCCTCCACTTT. As protein: CASSVSGGFGNSPLHF.

The J gene is TRBJ2-5, the V gene TRBV11-2; D is unresolved. The J call may be faulty, since TRBJ2-7 better matches the DNA end. The CDR3 is 14 residues long. CDR1 and CDR2 from the germline V gene are SGHAT and FQNNGV. The CDR3 DNA sequence: TGTGCCAGCAGCTTAGCTGACCCATCCTACGAGCAGTACTTC. It yields the protein CASSLADPSYEQYF.

For the CDR3, the DNA is TGTGCCAGCAGCACGGGACTAGCGGGGGGGAAAGAGACCCAGTACTTC. This translates into CASSTGLAGGKETQYF. The chain joins TRBV7-2 to TRBJ2-5; the match to TRBD2 covers 16 bases. The trim removed 5 bases at V and 3 bases at J, leaving 3 bases unmatched. Looked up from germline, CDR1 is SGHTA and CDR2 is FQGNSA. The CDR3 has 16 residues.

Concerning this clonotype itself: Given a much more abundant clone one base away, this may be a read error. The chain carries TRBV5-6 and TRBJ2-7, with 8 positions matching TRBD1. Germline lookup yields CDR1 SGHDT and CDR2 YYEEEE. This CDR3 has 16 residues. This CDR3 reads CASGFLGQGYAYEQYF. The DNA for the CDR3 is TGTGCCAGCGGCTTCCTCGGACAGGGTTACGCCTACGAGCAGTACTTC.

The table lists this clonotype with a few counts. The gene calls are TRBV6-2 or TRBV6-3 and TRBJ2-1; 7 nucleotides agree with TRBD1. The trim removed 4 bases at V and 3 bases at J, leaving 6 bases unmatched. Per the germline V gene, CDR1 is MNHEY and CDR2 is SVGEGT. CDR3 length: 15 amino acids. The CDR3 nucleotides read TGTGCCAGCAGTTGGGAACAGGGGTACTACAATGAGCAGTTCTTC. Its translation: CASSWEQGYYNEQFF.

This clonotype was counted a few times. This chain links TRBV4-2 with TRBJ2-5; D ambiguous. Germline CDR1 LGHNA, CDR2 YNFKEQ. The length of the CDR3 is 13 residues. Trimming shortened V by 0 bases and J by 3 bases, and 5 bases separated the two germline ends. In DNA form, the CDR3 reads TGTGCCAGCAGCCAAGATTGGAAAGAGACCCAGTACTTC. Protein sequence: CASSQDWKETQYF.

This rearrangement joins TRBV14 to TRBJ2-1; 8 bases are a match to TRBD1. Germline values: CDR1 SGHDN, CDR2 FVKESK. The CDR3 extends over 18 amino acids. V dropped 2 bases and J dropped 1; count of bases not matched to a gene: 10. The CDR3 nucleotides are TGTGCCAGCAGCCAAAACAGGGGGTGGGTGACATCCTACAATGAGCAGTTCTTC. Its translation is CASSQNRGWVTSYNEQFF.

This clonotype was seen a handful of times. V usage is TRBV29-1 and J usage is TRBJ2-1, with D tentatively TRBD2 (7 bases). Trimming left V 4 bases short and J 7 bases short, with 20 bases between. The CDR3 runs to 15 residues. Germline V CDR1 and CDR2: SQVTM, ANQGSEA. CDR3 sequence (DNA): TGCAGCGTTGTAGAGGGGTGGGGGGGCTGGAATGAGCAGTTCTTC. This gives the protein CSVVEGWGGWNEQFF.

The CDR3 here is CSAIRQGTYEQYF. CDR3 in DNA: TGCAGTGCTATAAGACAGGGTACCTACGAGCAGTACTTC. The chain links TRBV20-1 to TRBJ2-7, with TRBD1 matching over 7 bases. Unmatched junction bases numbered 5, after V lost 4 bases and J lost 2 bases. From germline, CDR1 is DFQATT and CDR2 SNEGSKA (reference sequence). The CDR3 contains 13 residues.

This clonotype was counted once. The CDR3 DNA is TGTGCCAGCAGTTCCCCAGGGTCTCAGGCTTTCTTT. Translated, it gives CASSSPGSQAFF. V usage is TRBV27 and J usage is TRBJ1-1; D is perhaps TRBD1 (5 bases). The V end lost 4 bases, the J end lost 11 bases, and 14 bases lay between the germline ends. CDR3 length equals 12 residues. CDR1 and CDR2 (germline): MNHEY, SMNVEV (reference sequence).

The J gene is TRBJ2-1, the V gene TRBV27, with D perhaps being TRBD1 or TRBD2 (6 bases each). The V gene lost 7 bases and the J gene lost 4 bases, with 17 bases spanning the gap. Germline V CDR1 and CDR2: MNHEY, SMNVEV (reference sequence). This CDR3 region has 15 residues. CDR3 DNA sequence: TGTGCCAGCACTTTTGGAGGGGGTGATTACAATGAGCAGTTCTTC. Translating gives CASTFGGGDYNEQFF.

The chain joins TRBV24-1 to TRBJ2-3; 11 positions match TRBD2. The germline V gene encodes CDR1 KGHDR and CDR2 SFDVKD. Unmatched junction bases numbered 6, after V lost 5 bases and J lost 0 bases. This CDR3 contains 17 residues. CDR3 in DNA: TGTGCCACCAGTGTTACGGGACTAGCGGCTAGCACAGATACGCAGTATTTT. Residues: CATSVTGLAASTDTQYF.

This clonotype turned up a few times. This chain connects TRBV6-2 or TRBV6-3 to TRBJ1-4, with D hard to call. The CDR3 has 14 residues. Per germline, CDR1 MNHEY and CDR2 SVGEGT. Trimming took off 4 bases at V and 0 bases at J, with 6 bases between the two ends. Here the CDR3 DNA reads TGTGCCAGCAGTTCCGCCACAACTAATGAAAAACTGTTTTTT. This gives the protein CASSSATTNEKLFF.

The rearrangement joins TRBV6-1 to TRBJ2-5; 9 bases are shared with TRBD2. V shed 5 bases and J 1 base; nucleotides not matched to a gene: 5. This CDR3 has 15 residues. The germline V gene encodes CDR1 MNHNS and CDR2 SASEGT. CDR3 nucleotide sequence: TGTGCCAGCAGTCAGGGACTAGCCCTCCAAGAGACCCAGTACTTC. It is translated as CASSQGLALQETQYF.

The V and J genes are TRBV29-1 and TRBJ1-2; 7 bases map to TRBD1. V shed 3 bases and J 7 bases; nucleotides not matched to a gene: 8. The CDR3 extends over 13 amino acids. CDR1 and CDR2 (germline): SQVTM, ANQGSEA. CDR3 nucleotides: TGCAGCGTTGACAGGAGACAGGGCTCTGGCTACACCTTC. Its translation: CSVDRRQGSGYTF.

This clonotype has only one observation. Mismatch with germline at one junction end may stem from a read error. V is TRBV7-2 and J is TRBJ1-5, with a tentative D call TRBD1 (5 bases). Germline V lookup: CDR1 SGHTA, CDR2 FQGNSA. This CDR3 is 19 amino acids long. The CDR3 is CASSVAQITGRSSNQPQHF. The CDR3 region has the DNA TGTGCCAGCAGCGTAGCACAGATTACGGGACGGAGTAGCAATCAGCCCCAGCATTTT.

This clonotype occurred a few times. The V gene is TRBV6-2 or TRBV6-3, the J gene TRBJ2-3; 10 nucleotides align to TRBD2. Germline V gene sequence: CDR1 MNHEY, CDR2 SVGEGT. This CDR3 comprises 14 residues. The junction had 5 bases not matched to a gene; V was cut back by 5 bases and J by 6 bases. The CDR3 loop is CASSPGTSVDTQYF. The CDR3 coding sequence is TGTGCCAGCAGTCCCGGGACTAGCGTCGATACGCAGTATTTT.

This clonotype was recorded a few times. The rearrangement joins TRBV5-1 to TRBJ2-7; D is uncertain. The CDR3 loop spans 16 amino acids. The germline V gene encodes CDR1 SGHRS and CDR2 YFSETQ. Trimming cost V 2 bases and J 0 bases, with 15 bases left between them. DNA for the CDR3: TGCGCCAGCAGCTTCCAGAGTTGGGATTACTCCTACGAGCAGTACTTC. Translation: CASSFQSWDYSYEQYF.

This clonotype was recorded a few times. V usage is TRBV7-2 and J usage is TRBJ2-7; 7 bases agree with TRBD1. The CDR3 totals 15 residues. Germline V gives CDR1 SGHTA, CDR2 FQGNSA. V lost 0 bases and J lost 2; bases outside the gene matches: 4. Here the CDR3 reads CASSLAQGPPYEQYF. The CDR3 nucleotides read TGTGCCAGCAGCTTAGCACAGGGGCCACCCTACGAGCAGTACTTC.

This clonotype has a handful of counts. The chain combines TRBV20-1 with TRBJ2-5; D perhaps matches TRBD2 (6 bases). Trimming took off 2 bases at V and 5 bases at J, with 21 bases between the two ends. CDR1 DFQATT and CDR2 SNEGSKA come from the germline V gene (reference sequence). The CDR3 is made up of 16 amino acids. DNA for the CDR3: TGCAGTGCTAGATCCAAGTGGGCGGGACGGCGGGAGACCCAGTACTTC. This gives the protein CSARSKWAGRRETQYF.

The chain uses TRBV18 and TRBJ2-1, with D perhaps matching TRBD1 (6 bases). The germline CDR1 and CDR2 sequences are KGHSH and LQKENI. The CDR3 covers 14 residues. V lost 0 bases, J lost 3 bases, and 6 bases lay in between. The chain's CDR3 is CASSPPTGYNEQFF. CDR3 DNA sequence: TGTGCCAGCTCACCACCGACAGGCTACAATGAGCAGTTCTTC.

The J gene is TRBJ2-1, the V gene TRBV15; tentatively, D is TRBD1 or TRBD2 (5 bases each). Germline assignment: CDR1 LNHNV and CDR2 YYDKDF (reference sequence). The V and J ends lost 3 bases and 6 bases respectively, with 15 bases between them. The CDR3 runs 15 residues. The CDR3 here is CATSRGRDLFNEQFF. Here the CDR3 DNA reads TGTGCCACCAGCAGGGGCAGGGACCTTTTCAATGAGCAGTTCTTC.

This sequence joins TRBV7-9 and TRBJ2-5; D is perhaps TRBD1 (6 bases). Germline loops: CDR1 SEHNR, CDR2 FQNEAQ (reference sequence). There are 14 residues in the CDR3. Trimming stripped 4 bases from V and 5 bases from J, with 14 bases between. The CDR3 region has the DNA TGTGCCAGCAGCTCCTACAGGGCCGTGGAGACCCAGTACTTC. Protein sequence: CASSSYRAVETQYF.

The chain carries TRBV23-1 and TRBJ2-3; D uncertain. TRBV23-1 is marked as an open reading frame, function uncertain. The CDR3 has 16 amino acids. V dropped 2 bases and J dropped 0 bases, with 12 bases sitting between them. The CDR3: CASSQPGHSSTDTQYF. CDR3 bases: TGCGCCAGCAGTCAACCAGGTCATTCTAGCACAGATACGCAGTATTTT.

The CDR3 loop reads CSVAGQGYGYTF. CDR3 coding DNA: TGCAGCGTTGCGGGACAGGGATATGGCTACACCTTC. The chain links TRBV29-1 to TRBJ1-2, with 9 bases aligning to TRBD1. CDR1 SQVTM and CDR2 ANQGSEA come from the germline V gene. The J segment lost 5 bases and the V segment lost 4 bases, leaving 2 bases of the junction unmatched. This CDR3 is 12 amino acids long.

The rearrangement joins TRBV7-2 to TRBJ1-2; unclear D gene. V shed 5 bases and J shed 2 bases, with 12 bases lying between them. Germline V CDR1 and CDR2: SGHTA, FQGNSA. This CDR3 spans 14 amino acids. CDR3 region: CASSLEPDNYGYTF. The CDR3, as DNA: TGTGCCAGCAGCCTAGAACCGGACAACTATGGCTACACCTTC.

The chain employs TRBV7-6 and TRBJ1-5, with 8 bases that match TRBD1. Losses at the gene ends were 5 bases for V and 2 bases for J; bases not matched to a gene: 11. Germline-derived CDR1 and CDR2 are SGHVS and FNYEAQ. This CDR3 comprises 17 residues. The CDR3 loop reads CASSETTGAVGNQPQHF. In DNA form, the CDR3 reads TGTGCCAGCAGCGAGACGACAGGGGCGGTAGGCAATCAGCCCCAGCATTTT.

V usage is TRBV6-6 and J usage is TRBJ1-2; possibly TRBD1 for D (5 bases). V lost 2 bases, J lost 4 bases, and 14 bases lay in between. CDR1 is MNHNY and CDR2 is SVGAGI in the germline V gene (reference sequence). This CDR3 is built from 15 residues. DNA of the CDR3: TGTGCCAGCAGTTACCAGCAGGGACCGGGCTATGGCTACACCTTC. Translation gives CASSYQQGPGYGYTF.